This T cell receptor beta chain was sequenced in a study of T cell responses to AZD1222 COVID-19 vaccine. The study's findings and limits: Mostly white British, mostly female donors; authors suggested clonal diversity may be underestimated. There were vaccine-associated CD4 TCRs across spike, dominant at 160-218 and 743-854. Just a handful of people given AZD1222 tested seropositive at baseline. Repertoires were obtained only post-peak T cell response.

Turning to this clone: The antigen remains unidentified.

Germline V lookup: CDR1 MNHEY, CDR2 SVGAGI. V shed 2 bases and J shed 0 bases, with 8 bases lying between them. This CDR3 spans 15 amino acids. Profiled with immunoSEQ multiplex PCR; TCRdb holds only in-frame clones, not every one. The sample records approximately 190,000 clones, about 87% being singletons. Sequenced material: peripheral blood, taken on day 0 of MenACWY control vaccination. The receptor was derived from an adult in good health. This chain joins TRBV6-5 and TRBJ1-3; D not certain. CDR3 sequence reads: CASSYAQSSGNTIYF. For the CDR3, the DNA is TGTGCCAGCAGTTACGCACAGAGCTCTGGAAACACCATATATTTT.